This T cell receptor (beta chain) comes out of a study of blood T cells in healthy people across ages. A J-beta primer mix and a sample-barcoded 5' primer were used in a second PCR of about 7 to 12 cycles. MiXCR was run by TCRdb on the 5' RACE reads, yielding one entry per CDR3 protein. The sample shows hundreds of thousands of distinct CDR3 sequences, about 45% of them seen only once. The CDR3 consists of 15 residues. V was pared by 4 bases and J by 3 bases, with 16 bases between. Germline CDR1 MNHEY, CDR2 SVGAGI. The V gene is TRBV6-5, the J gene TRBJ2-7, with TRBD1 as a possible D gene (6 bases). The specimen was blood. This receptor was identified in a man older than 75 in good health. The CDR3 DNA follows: TGTGCCAGCAGTTTAGTTCTCGGACAGCGCTACGAGCAGTACTTC. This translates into CASSLVLGQRYEQYF.